Each of the 3 T cell receptor beta chains below was sequenced from the same sample in a study of blood T cell repertoires in COVID-19. Profiled with immunoSEQ multiplex PCR; TCRdb holds only in-frame clones, not every one. The data show roughly 250,000 clones, approximately 86% seen once. Sequences were obtained from PBMCs or T cells enriched from blood (not recorded which). These receptors came from a woman in her forties or fifties who had recovered from COVID-19.

The CDR3 sequence: CASSSYSSGNMFF. The CDR3 DNA follows: TGTGCCAGCAGCTCGTATAGTTCGGGTAATATGTTCTTC. The chain couples TRBV3-1 (or the pseudogene TRBV3-2) to TRBJ2-1; D is unresolved. This CDR3 is built from 13 residues. CDR1 is LGHDT and CDR2 is YNNKEL in the germline V gene (reference sequence). Trimming shortened V by 5 bases and J by 15 bases, and 20 bases separated the two germline ends.

The chain links TRBV14 to TRBJ1-4; D is ambiguous. The V end was cut by 4 bases, the J end by 4 bases, with 13 bases between. The CDR3 totals 15 residues. Germline values: CDR1 SGHDN, CDR2 FVKESK. The CDR3 spells CASSLLTRSNEKLFF. The CDR3 bases are TGTGCCAGCAGCCTACTGACTCGGAGTAATGAAAAACTGTTTTTT.

This clone was observed a handful of times. J is TRBJ1-6 and V is TRBV7-6; D possibly corresponds to TRBD1 (6 bases). Germline V gene lookup returns CDR1 SGHVS and CDR2 FNYEAQ. V dropped 6 bases and J dropped 5 bases, with 17 bases sitting between them. The CDR3 has 16 amino acids. This chain's CDR3 is CASSSNTGQNNSPLHF. The CDR3 coding sequence is TGTGCCAGCAGTTCTAATACGGGACAAAATAATTCACCCCTCCACTTT.